This T cell receptor delta chain was captured by sequencing in a study of delta chains in infants with herpesvirus infections (dated by TCRdb to the early 2020s). Study-level background: From birth, the study prospectively followed a Ugandan infant birth cohort to characterize gammadelta T cell responses to primary cytomegalovirus (CMV) infection. The study searched for a public fetal Vdelta1/Vgamma8 gammadelta TCR clonotype in infants who acquired CMV infection after birth. Using PBMC, gammadelta TCRs were sequenced for approximately 17 CMV-infected infants, one of whom was congenitally infected, and for 8 CMV-uninfected infants who had enough sample available. By approximate age, the infant blood samples fell into groups of 1.5, 4, 8 and 12 months. The previously published Belgian fetal and cord blood gammadelta TCR data were not generated in this cohort and were added only for comparison.

There are 27 amino acids in the CDR3, from cysteine to phenylalanine inclusive. The only DNA kept is the CDR3, 81 bases in frame from the first base. CDR1 and CDR2 are drawn from the germline V gene: NSMFDY, ISSIKDK. The V end gives up 5 bases and the J end 2 bases, leaving 41 bases in the junction not matched to a gene. What the research found in general, with its limitations: In CMV-uninfected infants, the public clonotype might still exist at levels below the detection limit. Public-clonotype frequency among Vdelta1 cells appeared to be inversely correlated with age at infection and was observed to decay rapidly, seemingly without persisting beyond around two months. Of approximately 17 CMV-infected infants, several carried the public Vdelta1 clonotype: three infants infected postnatally before 120 days of age and the congenitally infected infant. Detection of the public clonotype was limited to the first time point after infection, and the public clonotype was not found in uninfected infants or in infants infected after 120 days. The authors noted a small sample size and no race- or environment-matched controls, since nearly all Ugandans acquire CMV before adulthood.

Library construction relied on RT-PCR. To generate TCR cDNA, RNA from PBMC was reverse transcribed using SuperScript II together with primers specific for the gamma chain and the delta chain. After purification with AMPure XP beads, the cDNA was amplified and indexed with Illumina adapters using the Nextera XT Index Kit. Sequencing of gammadelta TCR libraries was carried out on an Illumina MiSeq using a V2 300-cycle kit. Per the original workflow: Using MiXCR v2.1.12, CDR3 sequences were assembled, and reads were mapped onto D, J and V genes obtained from GenBank. Repertoire analyses of the CDR3 clonotypes were performed with VDJtools v1.2.1. TCRdb called clones anew from the public reads via CATT; matching DNA rows were later pooled. TCRdb, not the authors, supplied the V and J calls. This sample lists approximately 790 delta-chain clones; roughly a sixth were detected once. Jointly, the top ten make up about 10% of the sample.

Taking its sample share into account, this clone is large (0.1 to 1%). The specificity of this receptor is unknown. Base qualities are missing; no much larger clone stands one base away. The sample carries other DNA sequences with the same CDR3. In Kampala, Uganda, pregnant women receiving prenatal care were recruited and their infants were enrolled, and documentation of maternal HIV status was required. Weekly visits were made to families, and infant clinical information, oral swabs and peripheral blood were collected beginning at 6 weeks of age and every 4 months thereafter. Blood was drawn into heparin tubes, and PBMC were separated by Ficoll-Paque density gradient centrifugation and then cryopreserved.

Recombination connected TRAV29/DV5 to TRDJ2; 11 bases in between match TRDD3. This receptor was obtained from a human donor who was a Ugandan infant, either HIV-exposed or HIV-unexposed (not recorded which). This sample comprised peripheral blood, obtained at time point 1 of longitudinal follow-up. The CDR3 region has the sequence CAAPSDFHSYRTTTGGYGPRLTAQLFF. The DNA reads as follows: TGTGCAGCGCCGTCGGACTTCCATTCCTACCGGACTACTACTGGGGGATATGGGCCGAGATTGACAGCACAACTCTTCTTT.